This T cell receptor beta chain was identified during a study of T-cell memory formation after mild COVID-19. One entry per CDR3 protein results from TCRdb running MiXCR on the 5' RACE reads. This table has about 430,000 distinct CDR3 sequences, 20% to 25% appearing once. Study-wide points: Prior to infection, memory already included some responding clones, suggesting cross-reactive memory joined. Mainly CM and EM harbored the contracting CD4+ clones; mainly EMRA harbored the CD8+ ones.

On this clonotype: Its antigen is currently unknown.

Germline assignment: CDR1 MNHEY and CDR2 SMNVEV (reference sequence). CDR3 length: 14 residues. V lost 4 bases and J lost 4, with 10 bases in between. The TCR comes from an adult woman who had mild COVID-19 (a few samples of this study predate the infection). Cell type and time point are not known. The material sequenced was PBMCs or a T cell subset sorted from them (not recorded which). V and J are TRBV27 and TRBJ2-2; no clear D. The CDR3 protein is CASSYGTGTGELFF. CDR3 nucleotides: TGTGCCAGCAGTTACGGAACCGGCACCGGGGAGCTGTTTTTT.